The TCR beta chain described here comes from a study of cytomegalovirus exposure and HLA in healthy donors. Study-wide results and limits: Reportedly, HLA-A and HLA-B alleles of most subjects were accurately predicted from TCR beta. As a later analysis showed, several of the most significant clusters appeared to be linked to common viral pathogens.

For this clone: Its antigen remains unidentified.

The PCR was carried out with 60 Vbeta primers and 13 Jbeta primers. Sequencing was performed with immunoSEQ multiplex PCR; in TCRdb, only in-frame clones are kept and a portion is missing. In the table there are 50,000 to 65,000 clones, about 80% of which are singletons. V shed 2 bases and J 14 bases; nucleotides not matched to a gene: 12. Looked up from germline, CDR1 is MNHEY and CDR2 is SMNVEV (reference sequence). The CDR3 runs 15 residues. The sequence came from a man aged 45-60 years in good health and CMV-seropositive. The V and J genes are TRBV27 and TRBJ2-1, with 10 bases fitting TRBD2. The sample taken for sequencing was PBMCs. The CDR3 loop reads CASSLEVAGGDKKFF. Written as DNA, the CDR3 is TGTGCCAGCAGTTTAGAGGTAGCGGGAGGAGACAAGAAGTTCTTC.